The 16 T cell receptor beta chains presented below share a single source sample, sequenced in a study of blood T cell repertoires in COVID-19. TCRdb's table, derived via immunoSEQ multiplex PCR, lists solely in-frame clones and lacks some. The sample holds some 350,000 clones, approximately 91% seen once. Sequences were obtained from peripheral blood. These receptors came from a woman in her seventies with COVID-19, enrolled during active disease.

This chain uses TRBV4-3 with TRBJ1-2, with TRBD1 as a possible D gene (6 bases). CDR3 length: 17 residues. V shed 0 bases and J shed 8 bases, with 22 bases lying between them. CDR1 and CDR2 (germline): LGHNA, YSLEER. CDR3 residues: CASSQDSLDSRRWGYTF. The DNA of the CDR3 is TGCGCCAGCAGCCAAGATTCCTTGGACAGTCGTCGGTGGGGCTACACCTTC.

DNA of the CDR3: TGTGCCTGGAGTGAAGAGGCGGGGGGCCTCAATGAGCAGTTCTTC. Translated, it gives CAWSEEAGGLNEQFF. V and J are TRBV30 and TRBJ2-1; TRBD2 matches 8 bases. Germline V gene lookup returns CDR1 GTSNPN and CDR2 SVGIG (reference sequence). V lost 1 base and J lost 6; bases outside the gene matches: 8. CDR3 length equals 15 residues.

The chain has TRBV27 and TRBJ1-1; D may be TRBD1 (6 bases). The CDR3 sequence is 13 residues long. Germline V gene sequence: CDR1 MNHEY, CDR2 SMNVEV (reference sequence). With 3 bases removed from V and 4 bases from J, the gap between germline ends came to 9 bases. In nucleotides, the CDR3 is TGTGCCAGCAGTTTTCGACAGGCCACTGAAGCTTTCTTT. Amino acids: CASSFRQATEAFF.

The CDR3 region has the DNA TGCAGCGTTCGAGGGCTTGCGTATGGCTACACCTTC. Amino acid sequence: CSVRGLAYGYTF. The chain uses TRBV29-1 and TRBJ1-2; D is undetermined. CDR1 SQVTM and CDR2 ANQGSEA come from the germline V gene. The CDR3 loop spans 12 amino acids. V was trimmed by 5 bases and J by 5 bases, leaving 12 bases between them.

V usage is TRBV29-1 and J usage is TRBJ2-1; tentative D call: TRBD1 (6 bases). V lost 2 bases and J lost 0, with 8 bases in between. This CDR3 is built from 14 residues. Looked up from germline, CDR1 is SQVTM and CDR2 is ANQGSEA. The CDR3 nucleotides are TGCAGCGTTGAAAACAGGGTCTCCTACAATGAGCAGTTCTTC. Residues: CSVENRVSYNEQFF.

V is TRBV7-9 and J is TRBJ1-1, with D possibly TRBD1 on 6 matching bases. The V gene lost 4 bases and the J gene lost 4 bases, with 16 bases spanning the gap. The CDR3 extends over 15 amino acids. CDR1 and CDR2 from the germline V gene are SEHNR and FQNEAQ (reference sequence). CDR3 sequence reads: CASSWATGSSTEAFF. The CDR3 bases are TGTGCCAGCAGCTGGGCGACAGGTTCTTCCACTGAAGCTTTCTTT.

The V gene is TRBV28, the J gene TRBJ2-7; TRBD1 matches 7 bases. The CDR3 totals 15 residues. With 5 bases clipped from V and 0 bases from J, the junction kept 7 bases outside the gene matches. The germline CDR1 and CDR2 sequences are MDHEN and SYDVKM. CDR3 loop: CASSPPGTDSYEQYF. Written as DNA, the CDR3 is TGTGCCAGCAGTCCCCCCGGGACAGACTCCTACGAGCAGTACTTC.

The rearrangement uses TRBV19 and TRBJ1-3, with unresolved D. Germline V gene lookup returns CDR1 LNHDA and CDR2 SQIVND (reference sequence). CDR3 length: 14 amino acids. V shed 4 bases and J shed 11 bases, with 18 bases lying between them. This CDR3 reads CASSNEPSVGAIYF. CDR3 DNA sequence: TGTGCCAGTAGTAACGAGCCTTCTGTGGGAGCCATATATTTT. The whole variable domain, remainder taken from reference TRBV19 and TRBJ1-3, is DGGITQSPKYLFRKEGQNVTLSCEQNLNHDAMYWYRQDPGQGLRLIYYSQIVNDFQKGDIAEGYSVSREKKESFPLTVTSAQKNPTAFYLCASSNEPSVGAIYFGEGSWLTVV.

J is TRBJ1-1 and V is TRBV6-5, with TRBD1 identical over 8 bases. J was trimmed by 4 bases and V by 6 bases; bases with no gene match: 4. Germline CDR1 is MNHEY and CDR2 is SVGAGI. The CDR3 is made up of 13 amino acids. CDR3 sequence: CASRTGVGTEAFF. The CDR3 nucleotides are TGTGCCAGCAGGACAGGGGTTGGCACTGAAGCTTTCTTT.

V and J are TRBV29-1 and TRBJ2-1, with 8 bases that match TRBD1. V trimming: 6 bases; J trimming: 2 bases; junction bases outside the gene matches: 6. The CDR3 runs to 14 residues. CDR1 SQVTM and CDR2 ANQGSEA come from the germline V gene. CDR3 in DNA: TGCAGCGTGCCAGGGGGCAAGACCTACAATGAGCAGTTCTTC. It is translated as CSVPGGKTYNEQFF.

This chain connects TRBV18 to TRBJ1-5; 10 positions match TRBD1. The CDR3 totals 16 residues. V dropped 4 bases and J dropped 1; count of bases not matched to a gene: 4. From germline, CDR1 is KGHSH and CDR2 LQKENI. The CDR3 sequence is CASSLRQGASNQPQHF. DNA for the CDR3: TGTGCCAGCTCACTCAGACAGGGGGCGAGCAATCAGCCCCAGCATTTT.

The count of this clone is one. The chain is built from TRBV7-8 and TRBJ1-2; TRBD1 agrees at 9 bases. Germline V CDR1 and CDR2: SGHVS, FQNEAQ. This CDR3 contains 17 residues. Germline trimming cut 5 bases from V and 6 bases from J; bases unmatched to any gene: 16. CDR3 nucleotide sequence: TGTGCCAGCAGCCTGGGGACAGGGACTCTTCTATTGGATGGCTACACCTTC. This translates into CASSLGTGTLLLDGYTF.

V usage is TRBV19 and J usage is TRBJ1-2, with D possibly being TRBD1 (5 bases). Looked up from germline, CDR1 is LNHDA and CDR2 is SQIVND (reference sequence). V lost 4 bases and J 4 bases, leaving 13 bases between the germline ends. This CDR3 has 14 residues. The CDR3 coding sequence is TGTGCCAGTAGTACCAGGGAAGGTGGCTATGGCTACACCTTC. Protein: CASSTREGGYGYTF.

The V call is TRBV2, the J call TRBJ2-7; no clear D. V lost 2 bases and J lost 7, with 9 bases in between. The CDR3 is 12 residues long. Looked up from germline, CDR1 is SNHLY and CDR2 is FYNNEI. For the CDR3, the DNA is TGTGCCAGCAGTGAAACATTCCATGAGCAGTACTTC. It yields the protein CASSETFHEQYF.

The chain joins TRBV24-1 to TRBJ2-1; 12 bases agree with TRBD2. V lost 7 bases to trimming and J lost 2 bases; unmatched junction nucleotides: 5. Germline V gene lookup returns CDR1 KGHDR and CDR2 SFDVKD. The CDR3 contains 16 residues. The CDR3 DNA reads TGTGCCACCAGCCCCCTAGCGGGGGGGCCCTACAATGAGCAGTTCTTC. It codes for CATSPLAGGPYNEQFF.

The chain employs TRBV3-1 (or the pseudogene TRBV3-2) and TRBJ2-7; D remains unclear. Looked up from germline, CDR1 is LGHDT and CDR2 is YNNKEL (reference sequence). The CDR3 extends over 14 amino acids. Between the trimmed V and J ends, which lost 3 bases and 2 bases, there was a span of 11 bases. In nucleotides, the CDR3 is TGTGCCAGCAGCCACTCTAGAAGAACCTACGAGCAGTACTTC. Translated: CASSHSRRTYEQYF.